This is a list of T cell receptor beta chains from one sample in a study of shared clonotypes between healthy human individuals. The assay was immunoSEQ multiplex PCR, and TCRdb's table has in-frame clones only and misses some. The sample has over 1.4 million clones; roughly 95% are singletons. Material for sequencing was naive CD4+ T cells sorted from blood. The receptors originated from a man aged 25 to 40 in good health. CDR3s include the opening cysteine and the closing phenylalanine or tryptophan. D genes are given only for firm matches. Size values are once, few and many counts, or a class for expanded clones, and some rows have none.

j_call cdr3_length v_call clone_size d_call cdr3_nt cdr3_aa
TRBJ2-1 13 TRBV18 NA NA TGTGCCAGCTCACCCGCTACCTACAATGAGCAGTTCTTC CASSPATYNEQFF
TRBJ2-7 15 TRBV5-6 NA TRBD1 TGTGCCAGCAGCTTGCCCGGACAGGGCTCCTACGAGCAGTACTTC CASSLPGQGSYEQYF
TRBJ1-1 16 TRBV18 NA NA TGTGCCAGCTCACCACTACCACGGGGAATGAACACTGAAGCTTTCTTT CASSPLPRGMNTEAFF
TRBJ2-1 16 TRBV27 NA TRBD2 TGTGCCAGCAGTCTGTCCCTAGCGGGGAGTTTCAGTGAGCAGTTCTTC CASSLSLAGSFSEQFF
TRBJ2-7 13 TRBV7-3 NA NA TGTGCCAGCAGCCCGGACAGAAGTTACGAGCAGTACTTC CASSPDRSYEQYF
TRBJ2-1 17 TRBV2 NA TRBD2 TGTGCCAGCAGTAAAAAGCTAGCGGGAGGTCCGAAAAATGAGCAGTTCTTC CASSKKLAGGPKNEQFF
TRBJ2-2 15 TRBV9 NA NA TGTGCCAGCAGCGTAGTCAGCACGAACACCGGGGAGCTGTTTTTT CASSVVSTNTGELFF
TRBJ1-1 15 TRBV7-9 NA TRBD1 TGTGCCAGCAGCTTTCACCAGGGGGATTATTCTGAAGCTTTCTTT CASSFHQGDYSEAFF
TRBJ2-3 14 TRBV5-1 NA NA TGCGCCAGCAGCCAGGGGAAGGTCTTAGATACGCAGTATTTT CASSQGKVLDTQYF
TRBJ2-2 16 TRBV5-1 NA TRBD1 TGCGCCAGCAGCTTGGCCCAGGACAGGAGGACCGGGGAGCTGTTTTTT CASSLAQDRRTGELFF
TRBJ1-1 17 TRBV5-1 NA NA TGCGCCAGCAGCTTGATGGGACTGGACGGTTCGAGGGGTGAAGCTTTCTTT CASSLMGLDGSRGEAFF
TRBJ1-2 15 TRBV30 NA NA TGTGCCTGGAGTGGAACAGGGAGTGCACCCTATGGCTACACCTTC CAWSGTGSAPYGYTF
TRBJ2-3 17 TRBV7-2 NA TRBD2 TGTGCCAGCAGCTTAGGGGCCGGGACTAGCGGGACAGATACGCAGTATTTT CASSLGAGTSGTDTQYF
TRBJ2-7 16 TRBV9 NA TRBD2 TGTGCCAGCAGCGTAGCTGAAACTAGCGCTACCTACGAGCAGTACTTC CASSVAETSATYEQYF
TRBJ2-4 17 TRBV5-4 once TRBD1 TGTGCCAGCAGCCAGGCCGGGGACAGGGGGTACGGAAACATTCAGTACTTC CASSQAGDRGYGNIQYF
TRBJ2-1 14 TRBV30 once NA TGTGCCTGGAGTTGGGGAACTAGGTACAATGAGCAGTTCTTC CAWSWGTRYNEQFF
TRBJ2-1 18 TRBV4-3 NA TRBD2 TGCGCCAGCAGCCCGAGTTTGGGACCTAGCGGGGGTGGGAATGAGCAGTTCTTC CASSPSLGPSGGGNEQFF
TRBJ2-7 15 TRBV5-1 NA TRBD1 TGCGCCAGCAGCTTCTCTGGGACAGGGGGCTACGAGCAGTACTTC CASSFSGTGGYEQYF
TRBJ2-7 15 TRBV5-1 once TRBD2 TGCGCCAGCAGCTTGGCCCCTAGCGGGGGGTACGAGCAGTACTTC CASSLAPSGGYEQYF
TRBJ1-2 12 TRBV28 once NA TGTGCCAGCAGTTTTAGGGGAGGTGGCTACACCTTC CASSFRGGGYTF
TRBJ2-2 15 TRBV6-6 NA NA TGTGCCAGCGGTTCGGAGCGGGCGAACACCGGGGAGCTGTTTTTT CASGSERANTGELFF
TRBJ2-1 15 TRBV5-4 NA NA TGTGCCAGCAGCTTGGATCAAGGAACTCTGAATGAGCAGTTCTTC CASSLDQGTLNEQFF
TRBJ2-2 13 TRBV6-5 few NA TGTGCCAGCATGCGAGGGAACACCGGGGAGCTGTTTTTT CASMRGNTGELFF
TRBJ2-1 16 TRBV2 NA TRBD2 TGTGCCAGCAGATTGGGGCTAGCGGGCCACCAACTAGAGCAGTTCTTC CASRLGLAGHQLEQFF
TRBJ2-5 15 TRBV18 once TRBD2 TGTGCCAGCTCAGAGATAGCGGGACACCAAGAGACCCAGTACTTC CASSEIAGHQETQYF
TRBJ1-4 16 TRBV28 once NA TGTGCCAGCAGCCCATTGTTCAGGGTCCCAACTGAAAAACTGTTTTTT CASSPLFRVPTEKLFF
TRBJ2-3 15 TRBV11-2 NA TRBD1 TGTGCCAGCAGCGGCTGGACAGGGTTTGCAGATACGCAGTATTTT CASSGWTGFADTQYF
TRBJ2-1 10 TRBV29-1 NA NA TGCAGCGTTCTTGGCCGAGAGCAGTTCTTC CSVLGREQFF
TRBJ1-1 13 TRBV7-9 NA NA TGTGCCAGCAGTATACAGGTGAACACTGAAGCTTTCTTT CASSIQVNTEAFF
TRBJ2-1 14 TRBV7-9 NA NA TGTGCCAGCAGCTTTATGGGCTCATCCGTGCCCCAGTTCTTC CASSFMGSSVPQFF
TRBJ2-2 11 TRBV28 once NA TGTGCCAGCACGGGGCTCGGGGAGCTGTTTTTT CASTGLGELFF
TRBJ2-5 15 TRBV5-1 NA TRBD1 TGCGCCAGCAGCACCACCGGGACAGGGGAAGAGACCCAGTACTTC CASSTTGTGEETQYF
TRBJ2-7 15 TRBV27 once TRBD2 TGTGCCAGCAGTTTATTTAGACTAGCGGGAAGCGAGCAGTACTTC CASSLFRLAGSEQYF
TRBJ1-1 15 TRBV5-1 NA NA TGCGCCAGCAGCTTGTGGGGACTCGCGGGGACTGAAGCTTTCTTT CASSLWGLAGTEAFF
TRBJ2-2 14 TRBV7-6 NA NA TGTGCCAGCAGCTTAGCGGGTCCCACCGGGGAGCTGTTTTTT CASSLAGPTGELFF
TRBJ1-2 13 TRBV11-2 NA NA TGTGCCAGCAGCGTCCGGGGGACCTATGGCTACACCTTC CASSVRGTYGYTF
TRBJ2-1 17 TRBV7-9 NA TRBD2 TGTGCCAGCAGCTTAGCCCCCCCGGGACTAGCCTACAATGAGCAGTTCTTC CASSLAPPGLAYNEQFF
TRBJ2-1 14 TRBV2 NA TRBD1 TGTGCCAGCGAGGGGACAGGGGGCCGTAATGAGCAGTTCTTC CASEGTGGRNEQFF
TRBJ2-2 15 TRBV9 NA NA TGTGCCAGCAGCGTAGTTATCACGAACACCGGGGAGCTGTTTTTT CASSVVITNTGELFF
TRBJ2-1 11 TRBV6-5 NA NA TGTGCCAGCAGTTACATCAATGAGCAGTTCTTC CASSYINEQFF
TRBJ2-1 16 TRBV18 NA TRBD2 TGTGCCAGCTCACCTCAAACTAGCGGAACTTACAATGAGCAGTTCTTC CASSPQTSGTYNEQFF
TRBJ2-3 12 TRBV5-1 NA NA TGCGCCAGCACCTCATACGCAGATACGCAGTATTTT CASTSYADTQYF
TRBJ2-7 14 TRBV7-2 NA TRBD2 TGTGCCAGCAGCCGCGGACTAGCGGGAGCCGGCATGTACTTC CASSRGLAGAGMYF
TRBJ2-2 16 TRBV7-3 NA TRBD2 TGTGCCAGCAGCCCGGGGACTAGTGTAAACACCGGGGAGCTGTTTTTT CASSPGTSVNTGELFF
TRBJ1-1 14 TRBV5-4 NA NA TGTGCCAGCAGCTTGGTAGATTTCAACACTGAAGCTTTCTTT CASSLVDFNTEAFF
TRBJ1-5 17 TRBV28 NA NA TGTGCCAGCAGTTTGGCGCAACGGACGGGGCGCAATCAGCCCCAGCATTTT CASSLAQRTGRNQPQHF
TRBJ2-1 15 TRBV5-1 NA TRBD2 TGCGCCAGCAGCATGGGACTAGCGGGGTACAATGAGCAGTTCTTC CASSMGLAGYNEQFF
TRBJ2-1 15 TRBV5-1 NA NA TGCGCCAGCAGCTTGTCTATCAGCTCCTACAATGAGCAGTTCTTC CASSLSISSYNEQFF
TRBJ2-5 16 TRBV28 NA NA TGTGCCAGCAGACTTAACATTCAGGCAGGAGAAGAGACCCAGTACTTC CASRLNIQAGEETQYF
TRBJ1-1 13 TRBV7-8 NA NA TGTGCCAGCAGCCCAGAGACAAGCACTGAAGCTTTCTTT CASSPETSTEAFF
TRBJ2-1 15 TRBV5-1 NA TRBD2 TGCGCCAGCAGCTTGGTTAGCGGGACCTACAATGAGCAGTTCTTC CASSLVSGTYNEQFF
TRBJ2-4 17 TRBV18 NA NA TGTGCCAGCTCACCACCTCGGGGCAATGGGACCAAAAACATTCAGTACTTC CASSPPRGNGTKNIQYF
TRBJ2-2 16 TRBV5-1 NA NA TGCGCCAGCAACGCGGAGGGGCAGGGGAACACCGGGGAGCTGTTTTTT CASNAEGQGNTGELFF
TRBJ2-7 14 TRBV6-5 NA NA TGTGCCAGCAGCATAGACAGGAGTTCCTACGAGCAGTACTTC CASSIDRSSYEQYF
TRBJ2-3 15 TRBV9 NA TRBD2 TGTGCCAGCAGCGTAGCTAGCGGGAACACAGATACGCAGTATTTT CASSVASGNTDTQYF
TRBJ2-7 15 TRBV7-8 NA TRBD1 TGTGCCAGCAGCTTAGCGCCAGGGACAGTTTACGAGCAGTACTTC CASSLAPGTVYEQYF
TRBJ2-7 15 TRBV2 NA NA TGTGCCAGCAGTGAAGGCCCCCCTGAGGCCTACGAGCAGTACTTC CASSEGPPEAYEQYF
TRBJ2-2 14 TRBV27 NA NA TGTGCCAGCAGTTTGATAGCGCAGGGCGGGGAGCTGTTTTTT CASSLIAQGGELFF
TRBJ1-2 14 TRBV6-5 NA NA TGTGCCAGCACCCGAGATGAGAGGAACTATGGCTACACCTTC CASTRDERNYGYTF
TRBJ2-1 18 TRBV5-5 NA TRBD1 TGTGCCAGCAGCTTGCGCCCCACAGGGGATGGATCCTACAATGAGCAGTTCTTC CASSLRPTGDGSYNEQFF